This paragraph reports one T cell receptor beta chain. Per the authors' pipeline: Amplification of reference gene primers provided the estimated nucleated cell counts. Method: immunoSEQ multiplex PCR; TCRdb's copy keeps in-frame clones and lacks some. The V and J calls and clone size come from that table; D and trimming were worked out from the DNA. The sample includes about 400,000 clones, 70% to 90% of them seen just once. The sample comes from a study of blood T cell repertoires in COVID-19. Study summary: The samples span acute and convalescent COVID-19 from the United States, Italy and Spain.

Participants came from some 23 US areas, aged about 18 to 95 years. Donors were grouped by their self-reported clinical history. This CDR3 has 15 amino acids. With V trimmed by 3 bases and J by 2 bases, 2 bases remained unmatched. Germline loops: CDR1 LGHDT, CDR2 YNNKEL (reference sequence). This chain connects TRBV3-1 (or the pseudogene TRBV3-2) to TRBJ1-3; 9 bases align to TRBD1. The clonotype was recovered from a woman in her thirties or forties with acute COVID-19. The source material was PBMCs or T cells enriched from blood (not recorded which). The DNA for the CDR3 is TGTGCCAGCAGCCACGGACAGGGGCCTGGAAACACCATATATTTT. Protein: CASSHGQGPGNTIYF.